The TCR beta chain described here comes from a study of cytomegalovirus exposure and HLA in healthy donors. Study at large: Clustering assigned over 70% of the roughly 400 genotyped donors to the Caucasian-associated ancestry cluster.

The PCR employed 60 Vbeta primers together with 13 Jbeta primers. The table came from immunoSEQ multiplex PCR; TCRdb's copy has only in-frame clones and leaves some out. This sample has around 130,000 clones; just over 70% occur once, and the top ten carry 2% to 3%. Study results and limitations: The study labeled 164 TCR beta chains cytomegalovirus-associated. A highly shared variant cluster was judged a likely technical artifact.

Points on this clone: Its matching antigen is unknown.

This CDR3 is built from 15 residues. The germline V gene has CDR1 SNHLY and CDR2 FYNNEI. The V segment lost 5 bases and the J segment 5 bases; nucleotides outside the gene matches: 10. The V gene is TRBV2, the J gene TRBJ2-7, with 9 bases aligning to TRBD2. Sequencing was carried out using PBMCs. This TCR derives from a woman between 55 and 75 years old in good health and CMV-seropositive. This CDR3 is CASSPPAGGLDEQYF. CDR3 DNA sequence: TGTGCCAGCAGTCCCCCAGCGGGGGGCTTGGACGAGCAGTACTTC. The variable domain in full, completed from reference TRBV2 and TRBJ2-7, reads EPEVTQTPSHQVTQMGQEVILRCVPISNHLYFYWYRQILGQKVEFLVSFYNNEISEKSEIFDDQFSVERPDGSNFTLKIRSTKLEDSAMYFCASSPPAGGLDEQYFGPGTRLTVT.